These 8 T cell receptor beta chains were sequenced from one sample in a study of Ad26.COV2.S vaccination and SARS-CoV-2 variants. The treatment: about 20 received Ad26.COV2.S at low or high dose, single or two shots; roughly five received placebo; per-sample allocation not given. Each sample was drawn 63 days after the first injection (of vaccine or placebo). Sequencing was performed with immunoSEQ multiplex PCR; in TCRdb, only in-frame clones are kept and a portion is missing. The sample holds a few hundred thousand clones; 87% are singletons and the top ten take around 3.6%. Sample: peripheral blood, taken in a trial of Ad26.COV2.S vaccine versus placebo. The receptors come from a person aged 18-65 years who received the Ad26.COV2.S COVID-19 vaccine or a placebo.

The chain combines TRBV7-3 with TRBJ1-4, with D hard to call. V lost 0 bases to trimming and J lost 7 bases, with 12 bases between them. The germline CDR1 and CDR2 sequences are SGHTA and FQGTGA. This CDR3 contains 15 residues. The CDR3 DNA sequence: TGTGCCAGCAGCTTAACGGGCCGGCCCCCTGAAAAACTGTTTTTT. This gives the protein CASSLTGRPPEKLFF.

The chain carries TRBV7-8 and TRBJ2-1; 8 bases agree with TRBD2. Unmatched junction bases numbered 9, after V lost 5 bases and J lost 6 bases. The CDR3 extends over 15 amino acids. CDR1 and CDR2 from the germline V gene are SGHVS and FQNEAQ. CDR3 loop: CASSLRRGGLNEQFF. The CDR3 coding sequence is TGTGCCAGCAGCCTACGTCGGGGGGGGCTCAATGAGCAGTTCTTC.

The V call is TRBV11-1, the J call TRBJ1-6, with no clear D. This CDR3 is 14 amino acids long. Trimming stripped 0 bases from V and 10 bases from J, with 10 bases between. CDR1 SGHAT and CDR2 FQDESV come from the germline V gene (reference sequence). CDR3 protein: CASSLAVVRSPLHF. CDR3 bases: TGTGCCAGCAGCTTAGCTGTGGTCCGCTCACCCCTCCACTTT.

The V gene is TRBV7-8, the J gene TRBJ1-5, with D unclear. Trimming removed 4 bases at V and 4 bases at J, with 5 bases between. The germline CDR1 and CDR2 sequences are SGHVS and FQNEAQ. The CDR3 runs to 12 residues. The CDR3 spells CASSYLNQPQHF. CDR3 nucleotide sequence: TGTGCCAGCAGCTATTTAAATCAGCCCCAGCATTTT.

The chain carries TRBV2 and TRBJ2-5, with no clear D. Trimming took off 6 bases at V and 5 bases at J, with 7 bases between the two ends. This CDR3 is 11 amino acids long. The V gene's germline CDR1 is SNHLY and CDR2 FYNNEI. DNA of the CDR3: TGTGCCAGCAGGGGGATGGAGACCCAGTACTTC. Translating gives CASRGMETQYF.

This chain connects TRBV10-3 to TRBJ2-1, with TRBD2 matching 11 bases. The CDR3 extends over 15 amino acids. V shed 8 bases and J 5 bases; nucleotides not matched to a gene: 8. The V gene's germline CDR1 is ENHRY and CDR2 SYGVKD. The CDR3 loop is CAIGRIAGGDNEQFF. The CDR3 DNA reads TGTGCCATCGGGAGGATAGCGGGGGGGGACAATGAGCAGTTCTTC.

The chain uses TRBV6-5 and TRBJ1-4, with D maybe TRBD1 (6 bases). V lost 6 bases and J lost 9, with 17 bases in between. The CDR3 is 14 amino acids. The germline gives CDR1 MNHEY, CDR2 SVGAGI. DNA of the CDR3: TGTGCCAGCAGCCCCGACAGGAGGAGCAAAAAACTGTTTTTT. Its protein product is CASSPDRRSKKLFF.

V gene TRBV18 combines with J gene TRBJ2-7; no firm D call. The germline V gene has CDR1 KGHSH and CDR2 LQKENI. The CDR3 has 12 amino acids. V lost 2 bases, J lost 7 bases, and 9 bases lay in between. CDR3 DNA: TGTGCCAGCTCACCAGGCGTGGGGGAGCAGTACTTC. It encodes CASSPGVGEQYF.